What follows are 28 T cell receptor beta chains derived from one specimen sequenced in a study of T cell responses to AZD1222 COVID-19 vaccine (dated by TCRdb to about 2021). The time point label on this specimen signifies: baseline before first vaccination. Library preparation used the immunoSEQ multiplex PCR assay. TCRdb holds this immuneACCESS table with in-frame rearrangements only. Some clones are missing; in checked studies, unresolved V genes explain under half, and the rest has no known cause. The sample yields roughly 120,000 clones; roughly nine tenths were counted once. Almost 5.5% of the sample lies in the top ten. The sequenced sample was peripheral blood, obtained on day 0 of AZD1222 vaccination. The receptors derive from an adult in good health.

The V and J genes are TRBV28 and TRBJ2-7; the D is unclear. Trimming removed 2 bases from V and 1 base from J, with 9 bases in between. The CDR3 has 14 residues. Germline CDR1 reads MDHEN; CDR2 reads SYDVKM. Here the CDR3 DNA reads TGTGCCAGCAGTTTACCCCCAGGTTCCTACGAGCAGTACTTC. Its translation: CASSLPPGSYEQYF.

V usage is TRBV27 and J usage is TRBJ1-6; D gene unclear. Trimming pared 2 bases from V and 9 bases from J, leaving 11 bases between. Germline CDR1 reads MNHEY; CDR2 reads SMNVEV (reference sequence). This CDR3 has 14 amino acids. The CDR3 protein is CASSLLYPGSPLHF. The CDR3 DNA is TGTGCCAGCAGTTTACTCTACCCGGGTTCACCCCTCCACTTT.

The chain employs TRBV4-1 and TRBJ2-1; D unresolved. Germline V gene sequence: CDR1 MGHRA, CDR2 YSYEKL. V lost 1 base and J 6 bases, leaving 10 bases between the germline ends. CDR3 size: 14 residues. The chain's CDR3 is CASSQVLHGNEQFF. The CDR3 DNA is TGCGCCAGCAGCCAAGTTCTCCACGGCAATGAGCAGTTCTTC.

The chain uses TRBV7-9 and TRBJ1-2; no firm D call. Germline CDR1 and CDR2: SEHNR and FQNEAQ (reference sequence). CDR3 size: 12 residues. Deletions cut 3 bases from V and 5 bases from J, with 7 bases between. CDR3 nucleotide sequence: TGTGCCAGCAGCTTGGGGATTTATGGCTACACCTTC. Residues: CASSLGIYGYTF.

The rearrangement links TRBV9 to TRBJ1-6; 7 nucleotides agree with TRBD1. The CDR3 spans 14 residues. The junction had 6 bases not matched to a gene; V was cut back by 5 bases and J by 7 bases. The germline V gene has CDR1 SGDLS and CDR2 YYNGEE. The CDR3 DNA reads as TGTGCCAGCAGTCGGACAGGAGACAATTCACCCCTCCACTTT. Amino acid sequence: CASSRTGDNSPLHF.

J is TRBJ2-2 and V is TRBV29-1; TRBD2 aligns across 7 bases. Losses at the gene ends were 7 bases for V and 5 bases for J; bases not matched to a gene: 7. CDR1 is SQVTM and CDR2 is ANQGSEA in the germline V gene. The CDR3 has 13 amino acids. CDR3 in DNA: TGCAGCGGAGGACTAGTTGGAACCGGGGAGCTGTTTTTT. This translates into CSGGLVGTGELFF.

The chain couples TRBV14 to TRBJ2-5, with TRBD2 matching 7 bases. Per germline, CDR1 SGHDN and CDR2 FVKESK. V was pared by 4 bases and J by 4 bases, with 9 bases of the junction left unmatched. CDR3 length equals 15 residues. The CDR3 sequence: CASSRRGGAGETQYF. The CDR3, as DNA: TGTGCCAGCAGCCGGCGGGGAGGGGCTGGAGAGACCCAGTACTTC.

The gene calls are TRBV24-1 and TRBJ1-1, with D unclear. V was trimmed by 8 bases and J by 1 base, leaving 4 bases between them. Germline lookup yields CDR1 KGHDR and CDR2 SFDVKD. The length of the CDR3 is 11 residues. CDR3 amino acids: CATNTNTEAFF. The CDR3 DNA sequence: TGTGCCACCAATACGAACACTGAAGCTTTCTTT.

The V call is TRBV15, the J call TRBJ2-7; D may be TRBD2 (7 bases). V shed 0 bases and J shed 7 bases, with 19 bases lying between them. The CDR3 spans 16 residues. Germline-derived CDR1 and CDR2 are LNHNV and YYDKDF (reference sequence). The CDR3 sequence is CATSRDDLGGAREQYF. As DNA, the CDR3 is TGTGCCACCAGCAGAGACGATTTAGGGGGGGCGAGGGAGCAGTACTTC. The complete variable domain, with remaining parts taken from reference TRBV15 and TRBJ2-7, reads DAMVIQNPRYQVTQFGKPVTLSCSQTLNHNVMYWYQQKSSQAPKLLFHYYDKDFNNEADTPDNFQSRRPNTSFCFLDIRSPGLGDTAMYLCATSRDDLGGAREQYFGPGTRLTVT.

This chain joins TRBV19 and TRBJ1-5, with D possibly TRBD1 on 5 matching bases. Germline V gene lookup returns CDR1 LNHDA and CDR2 SQIVND (reference sequence). Trimming removed 3 bases at V and 4 bases at J, with 10 bases between. This CDR3 spans 14 amino acids. In nucleotides, the CDR3 is TGTGCCAGTAGTATGGGGCGGACGAATCAGCCCCAGCATTTT. Translating gives CASSMGRTNQPQHF.

This clone is a singleton in its sample. The chain recombines TRBV29-1 with TRBJ2-5, with a possible D match to TRBD2 (6 bases). V gave up 6 bases and J gave up 5 bases, with 13 bases separating them. The length of the CDR3 is 12 residues. Germline loops: CDR1 SQVTM, CDR2 ANQGSEA. The chain's CDR3 is CSVPAGTETQYF. The CDR3 bases are TGCAGCGTACCCGCCGGGACTGAGACCCAGTACTTC.

The chain carries TRBV3-1 (or the pseudogene TRBV3-2) and TRBJ2-3; 7 bases map to TRBD1. This CDR3 has 15 amino acids. Trimming removed 1 base from V and 1 base from J; junction bases left unmatched: 2. CDR1 is LGHDT and CDR2 is YNNKEL in the germline V gene (reference sequence). CDR3 DNA: TGTGCCAGCAGCCAAGCGGGGACAGGCACAGATACGCAGTATTTT. Translated: CASSQAGTGTDTQYF.

The chain links TRBV3-1 (or the pseudogene TRBV3-2) to TRBJ2-3; no definite D call. The CDR3 is 14 residues long. Trimming pared 4 bases from V and 2 bases from J, leaving 10 bases between. The germline gives CDR1 LGHDT, CDR2 YNNKEL (reference sequence). Here the CDR3 DNA reads TGTGCCAGCAGCCCCAATTTTAACACAGATACGCAGTATTTT. This translates into CASSPNFNTDTQYF.

The chain combines TRBV5-1 with TRBJ1-4, with TRBD1 identical over 7 bases. The CDR3 is made up of 13 amino acids. The trim removed 4 bases at V and 7 bases at J, leaving 4 bases unmatched. Germline-derived CDR1 and CDR2 are SGHRS and YFSETQ. The CDR3: CASSPGTAEKLFF. As DNA, the CDR3 is TGCGCCAGCAGCCCCGGGACAGCTGAAAAACTGTTTTTT.

The chain uses TRBV10-3 and TRBJ1-4; D possibly corresponds to TRBD1 (6 bases). Trimming removed 2 bases at V and 7 bases at J, with 11 bases between. CDR1 is ENHRY and CDR2 is SYGVKD in the germline V gene. The CDR3 has 14 amino acids. CDR3 sequence (DNA): TGTGCCATCAGTGAGAGGGGGTTGACTGAAAAACTGTTTTTT. Protein sequence: CAISERGLTEKLFF.

This chain connects TRBV9 to TRBJ2-7, with D uncertain. CDR1 is SGDLS and CDR2 is YYNGEE in the germline V gene. The V gene lost 3 bases and the J gene lost 3 bases, with 7 bases spanning the gap. The CDR3 has 12 amino acids. The DNA of the CDR3 is TGTGCCAGCAGCGCCCCGGGCTACGAGCAGTACTTC. Translating it yields CASSAPGYEQYF.

The J gene is TRBJ2-6, the V gene TRBV29-1; TRBD2 is a possible D gene (6 bases). Germline V lookup: CDR1 SQVTM, CDR2 ANQGSEA. The CDR3 runs 15 residues. For the CDR3, the DNA is TGCACCATCGGGACCCCCGGGAGTGGGGCCAACGTCCTGACTTTC. Its protein is CTIGTPGSGANVLTF. The full variable domain, rest sourced from reference TRBV29-1 and TRBJ2-6, is SAVISQKPSRDICQRGTSLTIQCQVDSQVTMMFWYRQQPGQSLTLIATANQGSEATYESGFVIDKFPISRPNLTFSTLTVSNMSPEDSSIYLCTIGTPGSGANVLTFGAGSRLTVL.

V and J are TRBV7-9 and TRBJ1-4; the D gene is possibly TRBD1 (6 bases). Germline V gene sequence: CDR1 SEHNR, CDR2 FQNEAQ (reference sequence). This CDR3 is 15 amino acids long. V shed 1 base and J shed 5 bases, with 11 bases lying between them. This chain's CDR3 is CASSLGEGGNEKLFF. In nucleotides, the CDR3 is TGTGCCAGCAGCTTAGGTGAAGGGGGGAATGAAAAACTGTTTTTT.

The chain carries TRBV9 and TRBJ1-2; D unresolved. Germline V gene data show CDR1 as SGDLS and CDR2 as YYNGEE. There are 15 residues in the CDR3. Trimming shortened V by 1 base and J by 5 bases, and 15 bases separated the two germline ends. The CDR3, as DNA: TGTGCCAGCAGCGTAATCGCTTACTTCATTTATGGCTACACCTTC. It translates to CASSVIAYFIYGYTF.

The chain combines TRBV19 with TRBJ1-1; TRBD1 matches at 9 bases. The germline V gene has CDR1 LNHDA and CDR2 SQIVND (reference sequence). The CDR3 is made up of 14 amino acids. With 5 bases clipped from V and 5 bases from J, the junction kept 6 bases outside the gene matches. The DNA of the CDR3 is TGTGCCAGTAGTCCCGACAGGGGGAGAACTGAAGCTTTCTTT. It codes for CASSPDRGRTEAFF.

The chain recombines TRBV7-9 with TRBJ1-1, with D possibly TRBD1 on 5 matching bases. This CDR3 comprises 13 residues. CDR1 is SEHNR, CDR2 FQNEAQ, per germline (reference sequence). Deletions cut 5 bases from V and 4 bases from J, with 11 bases between. CDR3 region: CASSISTGTEAFF. For the CDR3, the DNA is TGTGCCAGCAGCATCAGCACAGGCACTGAAGCTTTCTTT.

The chain links TRBV30 to TRBJ1-1, with D unresolved. Germline CDR1 GTSNPN, CDR2 SVGIG (reference sequence). The ends were cut back, 1 base at V and 7 bases at J, with 7 bases in the middle. The CDR3 contains 11 residues. CDR3 in amino acids: CAWSGQSEAFF. As DNA, the CDR3 is TGTGCCTGGAGTGGGCAGAGTGAAGCTTTCTTT.

The chain joins TRBV5-8 to TRBJ1-2; no clear D. This CDR3 spans 14 amino acids. CDR1 is SGHTS, CDR2 YDEGEE, per germline. The V end lost 4 bases, the J end lost 0 bases, and 10 bases lay between the germline ends. The chain's CDR3 is CASSRGHSNYGYTF. The CDR3 region has the DNA TGTGCCAGCAGCCGCGGGCACTCTAACTATGGCTACACCTTC.

This clone was observed a single time. This rearrangement joins TRBV11-2 to TRBJ1-6; 7 positions match TRBD1. The CDR3 has 14 amino acids. With V trimmed by 5 bases and J by 14 bases, 12 bases remained unmatched. Germline V gene sequence: CDR1 SGHAT, CDR2 FQNNGV. In DNA, the CDR3 is TGTGCCAGCAGCCCCATCCAGGGGGAGGGGACCCTCCACTTT. Translation gives CASSPIQGEGTLHF.

The CDR3 region is CASSSSGGRGYGYTF. The CDR3 coding sequence is TGTGCCAGCAGCTCCTCCGGGGGGCGTGGGTATGGCTACACCTTC. V is TRBV7-9 and J is TRBJ1-2; tentatively, D is TRBD1 (6 bases). The CDR3 extends over 15 amino acids. CDR1 and CDR2 from the germline V gene are SEHNR and FQNEAQ (reference sequence). V was trimmed by 4 bases and J by 5 bases, leaving 17 bases between them.

This chain links TRBV5-6 with TRBJ1-2; no definite D call. Per germline, CDR1 SGHDT and CDR2 YYEEEE. The CDR3 is made up of 17 amino acids. The ends were cut back, 5 bases at V and 0 bases at J, with 20 bases in the middle. CDR3 in DNA: TGTGCCAGCAGTCGAATGGACCTCTCCTCTCCTAACTATGGCTACACCTTC. It is translated as CASSRMDLSSPNYGYTF.

The V call is TRBV6-5, the J call TRBJ2-7; TRBD1 matches 7 bases. The CDR3 has 13 amino acids. Germline lookup yields CDR1 MNHEY and CDR2 SVGAGI. The V and J ends lost 8 bases and 2 bases, in that order; junction bases with no gene match: 6. For the CDR3, the DNA is TGTGCCAGCCGGGACAGTATGACCTACGAGCAGTACTTC. It encodes CASRDSMTYEQYF.

The chain uses TRBV7-2 and TRBJ1-5, with 9 nucleotides matching TRBD1. Germline V gene data show CDR1 as SGHTA and CDR2 as FQGNSA. The length of the CDR3 is 13 residues. The junction had 4 bases not matched to a gene; V was cut back by 4 bases and J by 9 bases. CDR3 amino acids: CASSSGTGRPQHF. The CDR3 DNA reads TGTGCCAGCAGCTCGGGGACAGGGAGGCCCCAGCATTTT.